This section outlines one TCR beta chain sequence together with its context. This specimen comes from a study of CD8 T cells in Susac syndrome. CD8+ and CD4+ T cells from blood underwent TCR beta sequencing, which was carried out in a high-throughput format. Random hexamers were used to reverse transcribe an amount of roughly 0.45 to 1 ug RNA. Amplification of TCR beta CDR3 across 54 Vbeta and 13 Jbeta was performed with immunoSEQ multiplex PCR. TCRdb analysed the immunoSEQ multiplex PCR reads with MiXCR anew, one entry per CDR3 protein. The sample includes hundreds of thousands of distinct CDR3 sequences, 75% to 90% of them seen just once. Germline CDR1 is MNHEY and CDR2 is SMNVEV (reference sequence). This CDR3 comprises 15 residues. V shed 3 bases and J shed 4 bases, with 12 bases lying between them.

The chain has TRBV27 and TRBJ2-2; D uncertain. The receptor comes from a human donor with multiple sclerosis. The sample was CD8+ T cells from PBMCs. The CDR3 DNA sequence: TGTGCCAGCAGTTTCGGGCTAGGCCCCACCGGGGAGCTGTTTTTT. Translated, it gives CASSFGLGPTGELFF.